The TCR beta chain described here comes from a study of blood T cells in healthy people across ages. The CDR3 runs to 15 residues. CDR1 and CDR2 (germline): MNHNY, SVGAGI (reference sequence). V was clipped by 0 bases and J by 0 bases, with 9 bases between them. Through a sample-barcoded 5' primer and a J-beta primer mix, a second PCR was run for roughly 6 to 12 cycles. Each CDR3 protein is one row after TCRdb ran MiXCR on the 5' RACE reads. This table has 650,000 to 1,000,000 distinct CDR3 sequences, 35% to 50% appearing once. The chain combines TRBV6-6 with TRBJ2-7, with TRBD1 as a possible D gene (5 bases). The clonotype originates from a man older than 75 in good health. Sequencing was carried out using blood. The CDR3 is CASSYSIRVSYEQYF. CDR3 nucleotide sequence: TGTGCCAGCAGTTACTCTATCAGGGTCTCCTACGAGCAGTACTTC.